The following is a T cell receptor (beta chain) sequence with its context. The antigen is undetermined. These data belong to a study of cytomegalovirus exposure and HLA in healthy donors. Study-wide points: A further, later analysis showed that HLA-associated TCR beta chains (compared with equally common others) were more clonally expanded.

It was with 60 Vbeta and 13 Jbeta primers that the PCR ran. Assay: immunoSEQ multiplex PCR; the TCRdb copy retains only in-frame clones and omits some. The table records under 100,000 clones, around 80% of them present only once. The CDR3 has 15 amino acids. Germline CDR1 reads PRHDT; CDR2 reads FYEKMQ (reference sequence). The V end lost 1 base, the J end lost 4 bases, and 13 bases lay between the germline ends. This donor's record omits CMV serostatus. The V gene is TRBV13, the J gene TRBJ1-2; D unresolved. The receptor comes from a human donor in good health. Sequencing was carried out using PBMCs. The chain's CDR3 is CASSLAVGRSYGYTF. CDR3 DNA sequence: TGTGCCAGCAGCTTAGCTGTGGGGAGAAGCTATGGCTACACCTTC.